The clone carrying this T cell receptor (beta chain) was seen only a few times. TCRdb re-analyzed the PCR reads through MiXCR. The table records 43,000 or so clones, less than 5% of them present only once. This entry belongs to a study of metastatic and nonmetastatic thyroid tumors. Thyroid surgery had not been preceded by any treatment in any patient. This CDR3 has 12 amino acids. Germline V gene sequence: CDR1 DFQATT, CDR2 SNEGSKA (reference sequence). The V and J ends lost 2 bases and 13 bases, in that order; junction bases with no gene match: 7. The sequencing input was blood. The clonotype comes from a female donor with papillary thyroid cancer or a benign thyroid nodule (not recorded which). Some clones in this sample may be carry-over from other donors' samples. The chain combines TRBV20-1 with TRBJ2-1, with 8 bases lining up with TRBD2. CDR3 sequence reads: CSARTSGSTQFF. As DNA, the CDR3 is TGCAGTGCTAGAACTAGCGGATCTACTCAGTTCTTC.